This T cell receptor (beta chain) was profiled in a study of radiation and T cells in renal cell carcinoma. The protocol was immunoSEQ multiplex PCR, while the TCRdb copy is restricted to in-frame clones and leaves out a portion. In the table there are 70,000 or so clones, 82% of which are singletons. Per the germline V gene, CDR1 is SGDLS and CDR2 is YYNGEE. Trimming pared 3 bases from V and 5 bases from J, leaving 12 bases between. This CDR3 has 13 amino acids. This clone is termed medium-sized. Time point specified: blood 2 weeks post-SBRT. Treatment defined: 15 Gy SBRT to primary tumor, nephrectomy 4 weeks later.

The TCR sequence derives from a man in his 60s with renal cell carcinoma. The source material was blood, sampled from a patient whose treatment included radiotherapy and nephrectomy. The chain recombines TRBV9 with TRBJ2-7; D gene ambiguous. CDR3 sequence: CASSGPRRHEQYF. CDR3 nucleotides: TGTGCCAGCAGCGGACCGAGAAGGCACGAGCAGTACTTC. The full variable domain, completed using reference TRBV9 and TRBJ2-7, is DSGVTQTPKHLITATGQRVTLRCSPRSGDLSVYWYQQSLDQGLQFLIQYYNGEERAKGNILERFSAQQFPDLHSELNLSSLELGDSALYFCASSGPRRHEQYFGPGTRLTVT.